These 14 T cell receptor beta chains originate from one sample sequenced in a study of T-cell memory formation after mild COVID-19. Each CDR3 protein gets one entry after TCRdb re-called the 5' RACE reads with MiXCR. The repertoire holds some 250,000 distinct CDR3 sequences, with roughly 18% as singletons. Sequencing used PBMCs or a T cell subset sorted from them (not recorded which). These receptors came from a man aged 18 to 30 who had mild COVID-19 (a few samples of this study predate the infection). Cell type and time point are not known.

The chain joins TRBV7-2 to TRBJ2-7; weak D call: TRBD1 (6 bases). V was clipped by 3 bases and J by 2 bases, with 11 bases between them. The CDR3 runs 14 residues. Germline CDR1 and CDR2: SGHTA and FQGNSA. The chain's CDR3 is CASSFSGTPYEQYF. The DNA of the CDR3 is TGTGCCAGCAGCTTTTCCGGGACACCCTACGAGCAGTACTTC.

This clonotype was detected a few times. The chain links TRBV7-2 to TRBJ2-1, with 7 positions matching TRBD2. Per the germline V gene, CDR1 is SGHTA and CDR2 is FQGNSA. The ends lost 5 bases at V and 4 bases at J; junction bases unmatched: 11. The CDR3 is 16 residues long. This chain's CDR3 is CASSHRGDYVYNEQFF. The DNA of the CDR3 is TGTGCCAGCAGCCATCGAGGGGACTACGTATACAATGAGCAGTTCTTC.

The gene calls are TRBV5-1 and TRBJ2-5; D remains ambiguous. V lost 6 bases to trimming and J lost 2 bases, with 14 bases between them. The CDR3 is 14 amino acids. From germline, CDR1 is SGHRS and CDR2 YFSETQ. The CDR3 here is CASKDRPLQETQYF. CDR3 nucleotide sequence: TGCGCCAGCAAGGACCGTCCACTTCAAGAGACCCAGTACTTC.

This clonotype was seen a few times. V usage is TRBV20-1 and J usage is TRBJ2-3; D possibly corresponds to TRBD2 (7 bases). Trimming removed 4 bases at V and 4 bases at J, with 12 bases between. This CDR3 contains 13 residues. Germline lookup yields CDR1 DFQATT and CDR2 SNEGSKA (reference sequence). The CDR3 DNA reads as TGCAGTGCTATAGGGGAGGGGGCAGATACGCAGTATTTT. Amino acid sequence: CSAIGEGADTQYF.

The V and J genes are TRBV28 and TRBJ2-3; D is perhaps TRBD2 (6 bases). From germline, CDR1 is MDHEN and CDR2 SYDVKM. This CDR3 has 16 residues. Deletions cut 5 bases from V and 4 bases from J, with 19 bases between. The DNA of the CDR3 is TGTGCCAGCAGTCCTCTAGCGCTCTCAAGGGCAGATACGCAGTATTTT. Encoded protein: CASSPLALSRADTQYF.

This sequence joins TRBV4-1 and TRBJ2-3; D unresolved. In germline, CDR1 is MGHRA, CDR2 YSYEKL. V lost 4 bases, J lost 6 bases, and 11 bases lay in between. The length of the CDR3 is 13 residues. The CDR3 loop reads CASSPDPSDTQYF. CDR3 sequence (DNA): TGCGCCAGCAGCCCGGACCCGTCGGATACGCAGTATTTT.

This clonotype was recorded at least ten times. V gene TRBV5-1 combines with J gene TRBJ1-2; maybe TRBD1 (5 bases). The CDR3 totals 15 residues. V was shortened by 0 bases and J by 0 bases, with 9 bases between the two germline ends. Germline V CDR1 and CDR2: SGHRS, YFSETQ. The CDR3 nucleotides are TGCGCCAGCAGCTTGGAGCCGACAGCTAACTATGGCTACACCTTC. Protein product: CASSLEPTANYGYTF.

The chain links TRBV20-1 to TRBJ2-5; D is possibly TRBD1 or TRBD2 (5 bases each). The V gene lost 3 bases and the J gene lost 10 bases, with 12 bases spanning the gap. Germline CDR1 is DFQATT and CDR2 is SNEGSKA (reference sequence). The CDR3 spans 11 residues. The CDR3 region has the DNA TGCAGTGCTAGGTCCGGGGCTCACCAGTACTTC. Protein: CSARSGAHQYF.

The chain links TRBV5-5 to TRBJ2-1; D ambiguous. Germline V gene data show CDR1 as SGHKS and CDR2 as YYEKEE (reference sequence). There are 12 residues in the CDR3. V shed 3 bases and J shed 8 bases, with 9 bases lying between them. As DNA, the CDR3 is TGTGCCAGCAGCTCGCTCAGCGATGAGCAGTTCTTC. Protein sequence: CASSSLSDEQFF.

The chain carries TRBV5-1 and TRBJ1-2; 7 bases align to TRBD1. CDR1 and CDR2 from the germline V gene are SGHRS and YFSETQ. Losses at the gene ends were 4 bases for V and 7 bases for J; bases not matched to a gene: 13. This CDR3 is 15 amino acids long. The CDR3 region has the DNA TGCGCCAGCAGCCACCAAGACAGGGTGGAAGGTGGCTACACCTTC. Its translation: CASSHQDRVEGGYTF.

The chain is built from TRBV20-1 and TRBJ2-3, with D unclear. Germline V gene lookup returns CDR1 DFQATT and CDR2 SNEGSKA (reference sequence). The ends were cut back, 6 bases at V and 8 bases at J, with 12 bases in the middle. This CDR3 contains 11 residues. CDR3 protein: CSADRWPTQYF. The CDR3 DNA follows: TGCAGTGCGGACCGTTGGCCTACGCAGTATTTT.

The chain recombines TRBV20-1 with TRBJ2-5; D not resolved. Germline lookup yields CDR1 DFQATT and CDR2 SNEGSKA (reference sequence). CDR3 length equals 13 residues. Trimming left V 1 base short and J 2 bases short, with 8 bases between. DNA of the CDR3: TGCAGTGCTAGAGGGGCCCCTCAAGAGACCCAGTACTTC. Amino acids: CSARGAPQETQYF.

The rearrangement uses TRBV5-1 and TRBJ2-7; 13 nucleotides agree with TRBD2. In germline, CDR1 is SGHRS, CDR2 YFSETQ. Unmatched junction bases numbered 4, after V lost 4 bases and J lost 3 bases. The CDR3 spans 15 residues. The CDR3 DNA reads TGCGCCAGCAGCCTGACTAGCGGGGGGTACTACGAGCAGTACTTC. As protein: CASSLTSGGYYEQYF.

This clonotype was observed a handful of times. V and J are TRBV4-1 and TRBJ1-1; D unresolved. This CDR3 has 13 amino acids. Germline V gives CDR1 MGHRA, CDR2 YSYEKL. Trimming took off 4 bases at V and 1 base at J, with 7 bases between the two ends. The CDR3 bases are TGCGCCAGCAGCCCAACGTGGAACACTGAAGCTTTCTTT. This sequence encodes CASSPTWNTEAFF.